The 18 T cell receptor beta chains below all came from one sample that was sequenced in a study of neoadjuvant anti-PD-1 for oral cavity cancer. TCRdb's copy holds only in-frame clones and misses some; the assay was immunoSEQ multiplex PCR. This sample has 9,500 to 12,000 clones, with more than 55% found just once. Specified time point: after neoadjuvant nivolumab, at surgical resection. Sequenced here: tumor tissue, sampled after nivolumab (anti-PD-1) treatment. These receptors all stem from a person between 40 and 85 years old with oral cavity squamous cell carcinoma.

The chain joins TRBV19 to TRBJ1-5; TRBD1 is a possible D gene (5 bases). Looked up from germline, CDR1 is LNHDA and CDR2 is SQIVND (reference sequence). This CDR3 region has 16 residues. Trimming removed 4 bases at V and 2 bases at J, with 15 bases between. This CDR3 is CASSTRTLGGNQPQHF. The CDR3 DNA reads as TGTGCCAGTAGTACCCGCACCTTGGGGGGCAATCAGCCCCAGCATTTT.

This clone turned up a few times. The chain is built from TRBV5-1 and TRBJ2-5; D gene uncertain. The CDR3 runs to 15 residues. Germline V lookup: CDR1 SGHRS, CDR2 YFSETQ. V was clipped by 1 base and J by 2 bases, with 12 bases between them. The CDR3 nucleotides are TGCGCCAGCAGCTTGACTGGGCCCCCTCAAGAGACCCAGTACTTC. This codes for CASSLTGPPQETQYF.

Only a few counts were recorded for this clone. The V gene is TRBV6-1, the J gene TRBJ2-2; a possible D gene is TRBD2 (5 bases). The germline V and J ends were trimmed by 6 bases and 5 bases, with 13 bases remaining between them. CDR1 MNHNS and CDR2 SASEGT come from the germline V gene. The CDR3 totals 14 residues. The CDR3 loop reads CASRGDGSTGELFF. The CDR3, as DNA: TGTGCCAGCAGGGGAGACGGTTCAACCGGGGAGCTGTTTTTT.

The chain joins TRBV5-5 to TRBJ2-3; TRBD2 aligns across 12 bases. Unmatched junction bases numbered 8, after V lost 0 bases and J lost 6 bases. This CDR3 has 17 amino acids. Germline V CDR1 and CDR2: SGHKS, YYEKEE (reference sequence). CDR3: CASSLEPSGRAGDTQYF. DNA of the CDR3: TGTGCCAGCAGCTTGGAACCTAGCGGGAGGGCCGGGGATACGCAGTATTTT. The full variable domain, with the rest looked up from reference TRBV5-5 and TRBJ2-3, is DAGVTQSPTHLIKTRGQQVTLRCSPISGHKSVSWYQQVLGQGPQFIFQYYEKEERGRGNFPDRFSARQFPNYSSELNVNALLLGDSALYLCASSLEPSGRAGDTQYFGPGTRLTVL.

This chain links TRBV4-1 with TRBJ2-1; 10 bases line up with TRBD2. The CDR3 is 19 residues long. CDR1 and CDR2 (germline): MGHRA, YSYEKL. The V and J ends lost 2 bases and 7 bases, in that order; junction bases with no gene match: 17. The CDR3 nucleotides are TGCGCCAGCAGCCAACCCCTAGCGGGAGAGATTGGGGTCTGGAATGAGCAGTTCTTC. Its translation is CASSQPLAGEIGVWNEQFF.

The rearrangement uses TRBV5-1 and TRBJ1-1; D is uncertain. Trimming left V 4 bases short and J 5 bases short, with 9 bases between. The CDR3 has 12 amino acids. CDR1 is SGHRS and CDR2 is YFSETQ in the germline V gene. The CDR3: CASSRGQTEAFF. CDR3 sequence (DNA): TGCGCCAGCAGCCGTGGGCAGACTGAAGCTTTCTTT.

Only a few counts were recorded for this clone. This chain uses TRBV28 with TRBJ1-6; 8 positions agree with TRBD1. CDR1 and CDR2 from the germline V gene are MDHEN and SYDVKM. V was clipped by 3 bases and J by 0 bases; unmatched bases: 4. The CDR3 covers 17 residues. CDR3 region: CASSFRQGSSYNSPLHF. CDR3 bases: TGTGCCAGCAGTTTCCGACAGGGGAGCTCCTATAATTCACCCCTCCACTTT.

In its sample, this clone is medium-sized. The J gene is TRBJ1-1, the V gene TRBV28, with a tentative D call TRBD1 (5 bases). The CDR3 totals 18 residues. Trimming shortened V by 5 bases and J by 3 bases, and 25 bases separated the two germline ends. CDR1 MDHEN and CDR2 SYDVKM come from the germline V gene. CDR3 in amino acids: CASSPLPSPDRWDTEAFF. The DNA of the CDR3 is TGTGCCAGCAGTCCCCTCCCGTCTCCTGACAGATGGGACACTGAAGCTTTCTTT.

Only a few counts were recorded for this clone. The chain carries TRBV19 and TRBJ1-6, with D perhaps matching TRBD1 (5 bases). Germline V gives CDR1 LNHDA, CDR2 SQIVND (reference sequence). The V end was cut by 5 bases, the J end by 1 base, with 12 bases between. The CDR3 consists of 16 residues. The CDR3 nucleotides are TGTGCCAGTAGTCCAGGGATGAGTTCCTATAATTCACCCCTCCACTTT. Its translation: CASSPGMSSYNSPLHF.

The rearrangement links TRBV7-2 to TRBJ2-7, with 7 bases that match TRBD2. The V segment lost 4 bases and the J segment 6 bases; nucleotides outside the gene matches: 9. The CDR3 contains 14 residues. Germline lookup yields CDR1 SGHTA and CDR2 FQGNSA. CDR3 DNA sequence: TGTGCCAGCAGCTCGGGCCCCTCGGGGGGCGAGCAGTACTTC. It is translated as CASSSGPSGGEQYF.

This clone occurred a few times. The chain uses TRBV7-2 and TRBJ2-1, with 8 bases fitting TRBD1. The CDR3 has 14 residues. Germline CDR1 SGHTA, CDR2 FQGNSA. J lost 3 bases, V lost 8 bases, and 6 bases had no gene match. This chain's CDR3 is CASFQGAVYNEQFF. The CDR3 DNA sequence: TGTGCCAGCTTTCAGGGGGCGGTCTACAATGAGCAGTTCTTC.

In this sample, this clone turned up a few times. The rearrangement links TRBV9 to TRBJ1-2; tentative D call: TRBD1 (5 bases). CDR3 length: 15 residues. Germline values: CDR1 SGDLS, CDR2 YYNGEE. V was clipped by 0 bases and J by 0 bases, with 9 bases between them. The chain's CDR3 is CASSVEGRANYGYTF. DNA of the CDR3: TGTGCCAGCAGCGTAGAGGGCAGGGCTAACTATGGCTACACCTTC.

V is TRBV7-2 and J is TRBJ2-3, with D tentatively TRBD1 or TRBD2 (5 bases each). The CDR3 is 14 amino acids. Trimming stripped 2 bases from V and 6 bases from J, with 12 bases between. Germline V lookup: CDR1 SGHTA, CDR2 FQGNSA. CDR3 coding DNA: TGTGCCAGCAGCTTAACGGGGCGAGGGGATACGCAGTATTTT. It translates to CASSLTGRGDTQYF. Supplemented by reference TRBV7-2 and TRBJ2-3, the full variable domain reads GAGVSQSPSNKVTEKGKDVELRCDPISGHTALYWYRQSLGQGLEFLIYFQGNSAPDKSGLPSDRFSAERTGGSVSTLTIQRTQQEDSAVYLCASSLTGRGDTQYFGPGTRLTVL.

The CDR3 nucleotides read TGTGCCAGCAGCCAAGGCCTAGCGGGCTTCTACGAGCAGTACTTC. Encoded protein: CASSQGLAGFYEQYF. The V call is TRBV14, the J call TRBJ2-7; 8 bases agree with TRBD2. CDR1 and CDR2 from the germline V gene are SGHDN and FVKESK. There are 15 residues in the CDR3. Losses at the gene ends were 1 base for V and 3 bases for J; bases not matched to a gene: 5. The full variable domain, completed using reference TRBV14 and TRBJ2-7, is EAGVTQFPSHSVIEKGQTVTLRCDPISGHDNLYWYRRVMGKEIKFLLHFVKESKQDESGMPNNRFLAERTGGTYSTLKVQPAELEDSGVYFCASSQGLAGFYEQYFGPGTRLTVT.

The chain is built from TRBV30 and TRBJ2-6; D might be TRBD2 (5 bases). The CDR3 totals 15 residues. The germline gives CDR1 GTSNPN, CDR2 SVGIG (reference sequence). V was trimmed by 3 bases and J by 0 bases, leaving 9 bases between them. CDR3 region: CAWREDGSGANVLTF. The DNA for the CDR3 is TGTGCCTGGAGGGAGGACGGCTCTGGGGCCAACGTCCTGACTTTC.

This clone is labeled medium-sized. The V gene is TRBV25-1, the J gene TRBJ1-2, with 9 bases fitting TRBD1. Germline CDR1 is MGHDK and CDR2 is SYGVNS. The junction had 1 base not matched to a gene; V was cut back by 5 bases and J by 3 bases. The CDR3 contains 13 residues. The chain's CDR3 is CASSRTGDYGYTF. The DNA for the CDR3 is TGTGCCAGCAGTCGGACAGGGGACTATGGCTACACCTTC.

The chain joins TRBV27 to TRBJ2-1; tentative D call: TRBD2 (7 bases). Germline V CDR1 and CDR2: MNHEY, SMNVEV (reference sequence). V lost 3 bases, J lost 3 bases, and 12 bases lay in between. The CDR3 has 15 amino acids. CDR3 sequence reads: CASSFRGDIYNEQFF. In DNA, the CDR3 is TGTGCCAGCAGTTTTCGGGGGGACATCTACAATGAGCAGTTCTTC.

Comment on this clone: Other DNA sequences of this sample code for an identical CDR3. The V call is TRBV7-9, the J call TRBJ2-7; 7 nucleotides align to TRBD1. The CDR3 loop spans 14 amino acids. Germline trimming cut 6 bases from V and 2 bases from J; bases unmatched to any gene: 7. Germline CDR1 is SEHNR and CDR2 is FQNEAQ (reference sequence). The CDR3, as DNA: TGTGCCAGCAGTCGCCAGGGGGTCACCTACGAGCAGTACTTC. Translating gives CASSRQGVTYEQYF.